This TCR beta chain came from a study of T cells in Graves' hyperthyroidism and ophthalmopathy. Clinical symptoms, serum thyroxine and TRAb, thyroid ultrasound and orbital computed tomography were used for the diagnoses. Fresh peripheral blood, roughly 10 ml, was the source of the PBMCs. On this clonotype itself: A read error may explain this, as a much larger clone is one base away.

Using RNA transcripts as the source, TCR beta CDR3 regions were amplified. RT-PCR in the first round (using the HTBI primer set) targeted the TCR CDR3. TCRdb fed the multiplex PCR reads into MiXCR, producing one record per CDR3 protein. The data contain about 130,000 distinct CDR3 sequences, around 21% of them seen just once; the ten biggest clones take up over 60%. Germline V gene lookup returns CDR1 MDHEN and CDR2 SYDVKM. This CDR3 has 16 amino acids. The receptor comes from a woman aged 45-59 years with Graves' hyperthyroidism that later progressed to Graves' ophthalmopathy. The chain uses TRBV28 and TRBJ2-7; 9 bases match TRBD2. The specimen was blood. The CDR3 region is CTSTDHSGRKSYEQYF. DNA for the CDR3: TGTACCAGCACCGACCATAGCGGGAGAAAATCCTACGAGCAGTACTTC.